Shown below are 7 T cell receptor beta chains from a single sample sequenced in a study of blood T cell repertoires in COVID-19. The method was immunoSEQ multiplex PCR; TCRdb's version includes in-frame clones alone and lacks a portion of them. The sample lists around 52,000 clones; roughly 82% were seen once. The sample was peripheral blood. The receptors were gathered from a woman aged 55-70 years with acute or convalescent COVID-19.

The rearrangement uses TRBV19 and TRBJ1-3, with D perhaps TRBD1 (5 bases). The CDR3 spans 13 residues. Germline V CDR1 and CDR2: LNHDA, SQIVND (reference sequence). This CDR3 reads CASTGFSGNTIYF. CDR3 DNA sequence: TGTGCTTCCACAGGTTTCTCTGGAAACACCATATATTTT. The entire variable domain, with the rest obtained from reference TRBV19 and TRBJ1-3, is as follows: DGGITQSPKYLFRKEGQNVTLSCEQNLNHDAMYWYRQDPGQGLRLIYYSQIVNDFQKGDIAEGYSVSREKKESFPLTVTSAQKNPTAFYLCASTGFSGNTIYFGEGSWLTVV.

This sequence joins TRBV11-1 and TRBJ2-3; D remains ambiguous. In germline, CDR1 is SGHAT, CDR2 FQDESV (reference sequence). V lost 2 bases, J lost 4 bases, and 10 bases lay in between. The CDR3 extends over 14 amino acids. The CDR3 nucleotides read TGTGCCAGCAGCTTACCGCGTGAGGCAGATACGCAGTATTTT. Translated, it gives CASSLPREADTQYF.

This chain links TRBV10-1 with TRBJ2-1, with 11 bases aligning to TRBD2. The CDR3 covers 15 residues. V lost 3 bases and J lost 7; bases outside the gene matches: 5. The germline V gene encodes CDR1 WNHNN and CDR2 SYGVQD (reference sequence). The chain's CDR3 is CASSEELAGVNEQFF. The CDR3 DNA reads TGCGCCAGCAGTGAAGAACTAGCGGGGGTAAATGAGCAGTTCTTC.

The chain combines TRBV7-6 with TRBJ2-7; 8 bases align to TRBD2. The V segment lost 5 bases and the J segment 3 bases; nucleotides outside the gene matches: 15. Germline CDR1 and CDR2: SGHVS and FNYEAQ. This CDR3 region has 17 residues. Here the CDR3 reads CASSPGGVAGPFYEQYF. As DNA, the CDR3 is TGTGCCAGCAGCCCGGGAGGGGTAGCGGGGCCCTTCTACGAGCAGTACTTC.

CDR3 loop: CASSPGRDGYTF. In nucleotides, the CDR3 is TGTGCCAGCTCACCAGGGAGGGATGGCTACACCTTC. The genes are TRBV18 and TRBJ1-2; D unclear. With 2 bases removed from V and 6 bases from J, the gap between germline ends came to 7 bases. The germline CDR1 and CDR2 sequences are KGHSH and LQKENI. The CDR3 runs 12 residues. Looking up the rest from reference TRBV18 and TRBJ1-2 gives the full variable domain: NAGVMQNPRHLVRRRGQEARLRCSPMKGHSHVYWYRQLPEEGLKFMVYLQKENIIDESGMPKERFSAEFPKEGPSILRIQQVVRGDSAAYFCASSPGRDGYTFGSGTRLTVV.

V usage is TRBV3-1 (or the pseudogene TRBV3-2) and J usage is TRBJ1-2; D is unclear. Trimming pared 4 bases from V and 3 bases from J, leaving 15 bases between. This CDR3 spans 15 amino acids. Germline-derived CDR1 and CDR2 are LGHDT and YNNKEL (reference sequence). The DNA of the CDR3 is TGTGCCAGCAGCCTGGTAGGAGCGGCGGACTATGGCTACACCTTC. Translated, it gives CASSLVGAADYGYTF.

This chain joins TRBV4-3 and TRBJ2-3; D is possibly TRBD2 (5 bases). The CDR3 is 16 residues long. The germline V gene encodes CDR1 LGHNA and CDR2 YSLEER. Trimming cost V 0 bases and J 2 bases, with 12 bases left between them. In DNA, the CDR3 is TGCGCCAGCAGCCAAGAGGAGGCAGTTCCCACAGATACGCAGTATTTT. Translating gives CASSQEEAVPTDTQYF.